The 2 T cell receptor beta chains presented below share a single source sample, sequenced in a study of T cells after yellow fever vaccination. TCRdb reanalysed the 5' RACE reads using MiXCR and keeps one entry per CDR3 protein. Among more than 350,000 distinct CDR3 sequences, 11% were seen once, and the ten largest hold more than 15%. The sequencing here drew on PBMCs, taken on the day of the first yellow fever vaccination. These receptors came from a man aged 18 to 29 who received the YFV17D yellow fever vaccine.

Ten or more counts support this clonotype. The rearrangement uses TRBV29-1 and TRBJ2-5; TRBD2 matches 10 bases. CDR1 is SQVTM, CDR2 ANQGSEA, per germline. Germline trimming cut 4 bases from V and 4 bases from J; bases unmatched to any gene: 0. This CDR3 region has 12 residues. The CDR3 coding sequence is TGCAGCGTTGGGACTAGCGGAGAGACCCAGTACTTC. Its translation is CSVGTSGETQYF. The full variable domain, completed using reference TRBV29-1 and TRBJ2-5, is SAVISQKPSRDICQRGTSLTIQCQVDSQVTMMFWYRQQPGQSLTLIATANQGSEATYESGFVIDKFPISRPNLTFSTLTVSNMSPEDSSIYLCSVGTSGETQYFGPGTRLLVL.

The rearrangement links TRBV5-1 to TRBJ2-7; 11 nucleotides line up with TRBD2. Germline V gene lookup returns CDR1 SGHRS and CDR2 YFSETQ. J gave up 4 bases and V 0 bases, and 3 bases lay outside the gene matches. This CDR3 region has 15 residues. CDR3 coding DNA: TGCGCCAGCAGCTTGGCTAGCGGGGGGTTATACGAGCAGTACGTC. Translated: CASSLASGGLYEQYV.